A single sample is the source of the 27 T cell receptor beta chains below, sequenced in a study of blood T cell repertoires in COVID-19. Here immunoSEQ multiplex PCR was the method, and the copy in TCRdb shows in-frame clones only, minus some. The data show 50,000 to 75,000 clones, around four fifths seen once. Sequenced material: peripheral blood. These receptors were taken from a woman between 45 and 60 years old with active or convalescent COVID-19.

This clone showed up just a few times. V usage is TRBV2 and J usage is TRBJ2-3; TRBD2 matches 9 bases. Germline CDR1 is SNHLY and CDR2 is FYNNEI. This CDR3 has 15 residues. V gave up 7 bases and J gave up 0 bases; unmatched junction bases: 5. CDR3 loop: CASKGLAPSTDTQYF. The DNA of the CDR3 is TGTGCCAGCAAAGGACTAGCGCCGAGCACAGATACGCAGTATTTT.

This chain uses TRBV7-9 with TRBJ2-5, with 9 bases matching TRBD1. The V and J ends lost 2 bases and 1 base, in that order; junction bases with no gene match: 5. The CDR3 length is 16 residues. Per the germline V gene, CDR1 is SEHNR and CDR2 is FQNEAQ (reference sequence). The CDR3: CASSLSGTGPQETQYF. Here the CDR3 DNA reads TGTGCCAGCAGCTTATCCGGGACAGGGCCCCAAGAGACCCAGTACTTC.

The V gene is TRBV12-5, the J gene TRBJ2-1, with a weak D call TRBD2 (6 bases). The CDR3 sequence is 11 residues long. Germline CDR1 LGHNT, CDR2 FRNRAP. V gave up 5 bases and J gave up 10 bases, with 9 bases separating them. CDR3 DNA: TGTGCTAGTGGTCCACGGGGGGAGCAGTTCTTC. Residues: CASGPRGEQFF.

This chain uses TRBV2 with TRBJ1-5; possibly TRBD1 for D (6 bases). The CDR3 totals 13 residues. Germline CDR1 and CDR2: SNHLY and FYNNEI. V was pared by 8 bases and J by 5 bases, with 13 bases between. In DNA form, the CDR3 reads TGTGCCAGCGGCAGGGGATTCGATCAGCCCCAGCATTTT. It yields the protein CASGRGFDQPQHF. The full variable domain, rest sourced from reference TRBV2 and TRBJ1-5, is EPEVTQTPSHQVTQMGQEVILRCVPISNHLYFYWYRQILGQKVEFLVSFYNNEISEKSEIFDDQFSVERPDGSNFTLKIRSTKLEDSAMYFCASGRGFDQPQHFGDGTRLSIL.

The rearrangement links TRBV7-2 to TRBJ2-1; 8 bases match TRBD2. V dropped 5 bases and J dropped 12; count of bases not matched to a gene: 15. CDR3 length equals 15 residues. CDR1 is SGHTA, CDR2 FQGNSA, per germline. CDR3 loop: CASSPGGNSGRGQFF. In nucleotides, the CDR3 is TGTGCCAGCAGCCCGGGGGGGAATAGCGGGCGGGGGCAGTTCTTC.

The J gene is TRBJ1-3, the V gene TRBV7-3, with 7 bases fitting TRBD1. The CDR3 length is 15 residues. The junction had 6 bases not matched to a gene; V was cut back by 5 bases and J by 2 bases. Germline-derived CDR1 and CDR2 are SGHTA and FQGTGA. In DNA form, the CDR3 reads TGTGCCAGCAGCGCGACGACAGGGCCTGGAAACACCATATATTTT. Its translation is CASSATTGPGNTIYF.

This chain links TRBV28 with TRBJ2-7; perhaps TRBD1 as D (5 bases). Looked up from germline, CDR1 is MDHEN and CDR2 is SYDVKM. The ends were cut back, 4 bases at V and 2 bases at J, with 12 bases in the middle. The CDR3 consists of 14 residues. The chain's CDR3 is CASSWAGFTYEQYF. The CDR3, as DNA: TGTGCCAGCAGTTGGGCAGGGTTTACCTACGAGCAGTACTTC.

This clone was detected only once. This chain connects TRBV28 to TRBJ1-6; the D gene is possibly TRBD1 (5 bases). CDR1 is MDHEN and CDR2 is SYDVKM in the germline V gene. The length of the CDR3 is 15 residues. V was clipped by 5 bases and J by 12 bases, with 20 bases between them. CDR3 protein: CASSTSGTPFRPLHF. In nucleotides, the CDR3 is TGTGCCAGCAGTACCTCCGGGACTCCGTTTAGACCCCTCCACTTT.

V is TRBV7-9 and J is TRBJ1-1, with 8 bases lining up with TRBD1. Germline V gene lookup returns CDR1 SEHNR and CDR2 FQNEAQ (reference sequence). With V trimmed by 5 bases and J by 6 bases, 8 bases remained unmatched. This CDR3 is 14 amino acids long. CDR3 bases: TGTGCCAGCAGCAAAGCCACAGGGGGTGCTGAAGCTTTCTTT. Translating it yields CASSKATGGAEAFF.

The CDR3 nucleotides are TGTGCCAGCCCAGAGGGGGACAGGCGAACCTACGAGCAGTACTTC. It translates to CASPEGDRRTYEQYF. The chain has TRBV28 and TRBJ2-7; 8 positions agree with TRBD1. The J segment lost 2 bases and the V segment lost 8 bases, leaving 11 bases of the junction unmatched. The CDR3 has 15 amino acids. Germline V gene lookup returns CDR1 MDHEN and CDR2 SYDVKM.

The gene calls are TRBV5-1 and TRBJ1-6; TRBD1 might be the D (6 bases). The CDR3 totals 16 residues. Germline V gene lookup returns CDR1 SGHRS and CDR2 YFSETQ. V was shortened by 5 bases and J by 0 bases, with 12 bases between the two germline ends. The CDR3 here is CASSYRDSSYNSPLHF. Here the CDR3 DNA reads TGCGCCAGCAGTTACAGGGATAGCTCCTATAATTCACCCCTCCACTTT.

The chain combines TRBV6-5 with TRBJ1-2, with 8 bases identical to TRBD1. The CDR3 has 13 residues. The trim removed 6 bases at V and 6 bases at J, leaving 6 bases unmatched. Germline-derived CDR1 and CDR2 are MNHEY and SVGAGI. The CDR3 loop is CASSRTGYDGYTF. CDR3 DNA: TGTGCCAGCAGCCGGACAGGGTATGATGGCTACACCTTC.

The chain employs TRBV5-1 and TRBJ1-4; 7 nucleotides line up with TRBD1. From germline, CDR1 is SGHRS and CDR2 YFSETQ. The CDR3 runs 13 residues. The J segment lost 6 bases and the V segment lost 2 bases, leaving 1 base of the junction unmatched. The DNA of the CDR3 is TGCGCCAGCAGCTTTGGGACAGATGAAAAACTGTTTTTT. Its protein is CASSFGTDEKLFF.

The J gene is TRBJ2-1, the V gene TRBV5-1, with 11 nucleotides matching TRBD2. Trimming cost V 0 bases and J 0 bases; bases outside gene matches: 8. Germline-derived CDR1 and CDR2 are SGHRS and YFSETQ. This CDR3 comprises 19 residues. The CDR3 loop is CASSLAGTSGASSYNEQFF. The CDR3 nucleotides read TGCGCCAGCAGCTTGGCCGGGACTAGCGGTGCGAGCTCCTACAATGAGCAGTTCTTC.

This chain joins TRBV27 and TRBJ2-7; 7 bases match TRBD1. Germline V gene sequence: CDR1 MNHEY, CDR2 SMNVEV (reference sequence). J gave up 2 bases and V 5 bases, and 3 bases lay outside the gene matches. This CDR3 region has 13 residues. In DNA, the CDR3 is TGTGCCAGCAGTCTGGGGACAGCCTACGAGCAGTACTTC. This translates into CASSLGTAYEQYF.

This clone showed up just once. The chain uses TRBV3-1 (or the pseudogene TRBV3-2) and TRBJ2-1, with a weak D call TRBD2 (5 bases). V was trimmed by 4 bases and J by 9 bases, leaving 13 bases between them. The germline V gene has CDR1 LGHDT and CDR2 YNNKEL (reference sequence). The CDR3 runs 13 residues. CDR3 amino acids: CASSPPGMAEQFF. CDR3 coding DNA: TGTGCCAGCAGCCCGCCGGGAATGGCTGAGCAGTTCTTC.

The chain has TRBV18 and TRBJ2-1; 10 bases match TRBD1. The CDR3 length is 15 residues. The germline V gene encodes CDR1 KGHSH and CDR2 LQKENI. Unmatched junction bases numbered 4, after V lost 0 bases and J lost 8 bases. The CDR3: CASSPPGQGNHEQFF. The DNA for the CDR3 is TGTGCCAGCTCACCACCGGGACAGGGGAACCATGAGCAGTTCTTC.

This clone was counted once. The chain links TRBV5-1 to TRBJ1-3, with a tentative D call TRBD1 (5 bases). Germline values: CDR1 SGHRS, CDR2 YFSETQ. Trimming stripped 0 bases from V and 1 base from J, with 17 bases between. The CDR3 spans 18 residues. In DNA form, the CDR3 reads TGCGCCAGCAGCTTGGGGCCGGCCGGCAAGGGGTCTGGAAACACCATATATTTT. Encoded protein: CASSLGPAGKGSGNTIYF.

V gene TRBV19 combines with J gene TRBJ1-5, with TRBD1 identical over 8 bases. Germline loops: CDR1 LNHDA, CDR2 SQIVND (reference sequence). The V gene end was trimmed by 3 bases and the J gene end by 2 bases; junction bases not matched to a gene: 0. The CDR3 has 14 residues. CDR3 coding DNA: TGTGCCAGTAGTATGACAGGGGGCAATCAGCCCCAGCATTTT. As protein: CASSMTGGNQPQHF.

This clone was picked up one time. CDR3 residues: CASSEGQARDTIYF. CDR3 DNA: TGTGCCAGCAGTGAGGGGCAGGCCCGGGACACCATATATTTT. The chain uses TRBV6-1 and TRBJ1-3; TRBD1 is a possible D gene (5 bases). Deletions cut 3 bases from V and 8 bases from J, with 14 bases between. CDR3 length: 14 amino acids. Germline loops: CDR1 MNHNS, CDR2 SASEGT.

DNA for the CDR3: TGTGCCAGCAGCTTACTAGCGGGGGATTACAATGAGCAGTTCTTC. Amino acids: CASSLLAGDYNEQFF. The V call is TRBV5-5, the J call TRBJ2-1; the match to TRBD2 covers 11 bases. This CDR3 spans 15 amino acids. The ends lost 2 bases at V and 4 bases at J; junction bases unmatched: 2. Germline V gives CDR1 SGHKS, CDR2 YYEKEE (reference sequence). The full variable domain, in which reference TRBV5-5 and TRBJ2-1 provide the parts outside the CDR3, is DAGVTQSPTHLIKTRGQQVTLRCSPISGHKSVSWYQQVLGQGPQFIFQYYEKEERGRGNFPDRFSARQFPNYSSELNVNALLLGDSALYLCASSLLAGDYNEQFFGPGTRLTVL.

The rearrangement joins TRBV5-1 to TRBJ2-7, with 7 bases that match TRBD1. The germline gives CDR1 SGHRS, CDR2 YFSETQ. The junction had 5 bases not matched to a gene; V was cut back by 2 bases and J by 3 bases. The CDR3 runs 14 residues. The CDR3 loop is CASSFGAGGYEQYF. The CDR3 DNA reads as TGCGCCAGCAGCTTCGGGGCAGGGGGCTACGAGCAGTACTTC.

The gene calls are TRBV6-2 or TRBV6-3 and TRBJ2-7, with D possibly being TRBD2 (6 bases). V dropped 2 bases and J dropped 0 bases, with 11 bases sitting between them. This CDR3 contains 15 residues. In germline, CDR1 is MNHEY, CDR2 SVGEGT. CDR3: CASSYGAGSSYEQYF. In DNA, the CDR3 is TGTGCCAGCAGTTACGGAGCGGGCAGCTCCTACGAGCAGTACTTC.

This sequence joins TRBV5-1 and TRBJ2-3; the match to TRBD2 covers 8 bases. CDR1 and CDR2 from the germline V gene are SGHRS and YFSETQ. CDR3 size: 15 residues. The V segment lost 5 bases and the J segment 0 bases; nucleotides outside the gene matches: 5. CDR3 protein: CASRLAETSTDTQYF. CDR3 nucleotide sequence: TGCGCCAGCAGACTAGCGGAAACTAGCACAGATACGCAGTATTTT.

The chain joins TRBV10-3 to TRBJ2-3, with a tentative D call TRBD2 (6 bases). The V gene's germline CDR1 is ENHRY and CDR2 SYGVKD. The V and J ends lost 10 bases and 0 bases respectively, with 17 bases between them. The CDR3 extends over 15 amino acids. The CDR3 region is CASRGRGGSTDTQYF. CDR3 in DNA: TGTGCCAGCCGAGGGCGGGGCGGGAGCACAGATACGCAGTATTTT.

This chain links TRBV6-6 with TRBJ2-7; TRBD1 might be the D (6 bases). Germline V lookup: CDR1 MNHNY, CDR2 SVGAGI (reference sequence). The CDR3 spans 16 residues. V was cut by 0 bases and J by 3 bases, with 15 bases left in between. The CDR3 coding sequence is TGTGCCAGCAGTTACTCGGGGGCTGACAGGAACTACGAGCAGTACTTC. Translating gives CASSYSGADRNYEQYF.

In nucleotides, the CDR3 is TGCAGCGGCGGGTCCAGCAGCGAGCAGTACTTC. Its translation is CSGGSSSEQYF. The V gene is TRBV20-1, the J gene TRBJ2-7, with D maybe TRBD2 (5 bases). This CDR3 contains 11 residues. From germline, CDR1 is DFQATT and CDR2 SNEGSKA (reference sequence).